A single sample gave rise to the 29 T cell receptor beta chains below, sequenced in a study of blood T cell repertoires in COVID-19. Produced via immunoSEQ multiplex PCR; TCRdb's table is partial and in-frame only. The sample consists of around 220,000 clones, 75% to 90% of them appearing once. The sequenced sample consisted of PBMCs or T cells enriched from blood (not recorded which). These receptors came from a young woman with acute COVID-19.

The chain carries TRBV14 and TRBJ1-1; D unclear. The CDR3 extends over 14 amino acids. Trimming stripped 4 bases from V and 4 bases from J, with 13 bases between. Per germline, CDR1 SGHDN and CDR2 FVKESK. CDR3 protein: CASSRGPSGTEAFF. The CDR3 nucleotides are TGTGCCAGCAGCCGAGGGCCGTCGGGCACTGAAGCTTTCTTT.

The chain employs TRBV7-3 and TRBJ2-7, with TRBD2 matching over 9 bases. The CDR3 has 14 residues. The ends lost 3 bases at V and 6 bases at J; junction bases unmatched: 6. CDR1 and CDR2 (germline): SGHTA, FQGTGA. CDR3 region: CASSLGGLAREQYF. DNA for the CDR3: TGTGCCAGCAGCTTGGGGGGACTAGCCCGCGAGCAGTACTTC.

The V and J genes are TRBV19 and TRBJ2-1, with a weak D call TRBD2 (5 bases). The CDR3 is 13 residues long. V lost 6 bases and J 9 bases, leaving 15 bases between the germline ends. Germline-derived CDR1 and CDR2 are LNHDA and SQIVND (reference sequence). Here the CDR3 reads CASREGFGGEQFF. DNA for the CDR3: TGTGCCAGTAGGGAAGGGTTCGGAGGTGAGCAGTTCTTC.

V gene TRBV29-1 combines with J gene TRBJ2-3; no reliable D call. This CDR3 region has 11 residues. In germline, CDR1 is SQVTM, CDR2 ANQGSEA. The V gene lost 5 bases and the J gene lost 3 bases, with 6 bases spanning the gap. The CDR3: CSVRDTDTQYF. The CDR3 DNA reads as TGCAGCGTTCGCGATACAGATACGCAGTATTTT.

The V and J genes are TRBV5-8 and TRBJ2-3, with 7 bases matching TRBD1. The germline CDR1 and CDR2 sequences are SGHTS and YDEGEE. V gave up 3 bases and J gave up 9 bases; unmatched junction bases: 13. This CDR3 comprises 15 residues. The CDR3 loop reads CASSWGTAPGGTQYF. In DNA, the CDR3 is TGTGCCAGCAGCTGGGGGACAGCTCCGGGCGGAACGCAGTATTTT.

The chain couples TRBV15 to TRBJ1-4; 8 bases are a match to TRBD1. V shed 0 bases and J 7 bases; nucleotides not matched to a gene: 7. CDR3 length: 16 amino acids. Germline values: CDR1 LNHNV, CDR2 YYDKDF (reference sequence). The CDR3 here is CATSRDGRQGTEKLFF. The DNA for the CDR3 is TGTGCCACCAGCAGAGATGGACGACAGGGGACTGAAAAACTGTTTTTT.

Concerning this clone: Different DNA sequences within this sample yield the same CDR3. The gene calls are TRBV7-2 and TRBJ2-7, with TRBD1 matching over 10 bases. V dropped 6 bases and J dropped 3; count of bases not matched to a gene: 2. This CDR3 has 13 residues. The germline CDR1 and CDR2 sequences are SGHTA and FQGNSA. The CDR3 reads CASSWDRGYEQYF. CDR3 coding DNA: TGTGCCAGCAGTTGGGACAGGGGCTACGAGCAGTACTTC.

The V gene is TRBV28, the J gene TRBJ1-2; D may be TRBD1 (6 bases). The CDR3 contains 14 residues. CDR1 and CDR2 (germline): MDHEN, SYDVKM. The germline V and J ends were trimmed by 6 bases and 2 bases, with 13 bases remaining between them. CDR3 sequence (DNA): TGTGCCAGCAGGCCCCCCGGACAGAACTATGGCTACACCTTC. Translating gives CASRPPGQNYGYTF.

This chain joins TRBV29-1 and TRBJ2-1; weak D call: TRBD1 (5 bases). The CDR3 has 14 amino acids. Per germline, CDR1 SQVTM and CDR2 ANQGSEA. The V end lost 4 bases, the J end lost 4 bases, and 14 bases lay between the germline ends. CDR3 amino acids: CSVGGRVRYNEQFF. CDR3 DNA sequence: TGCAGCGTTGGAGGCAGGGTCAGATACAATGAGCAGTTCTTC.

This clone appeared a few times. The V gene is TRBV7-3, the J gene TRBJ1-1; 7 bases map to TRBD1. Germline CDR1 and CDR2: SGHTA and FQGTGA. With V trimmed by 5 bases and J by 1 base, 7 bases remained unmatched. The CDR3 has 15 residues. In DNA, the CDR3 is TGTGCCAGCAGCCCCGCAGGGGGGACGAACACTGAAGCTTTCTTT. It translates to CASSPAGGTNTEAFF.

The chain employs TRBV11-3 and TRBJ2-2, with no clear D. Germline V gene data show CDR1 as SGHNT and CDR2 as YENEEA. The length of the CDR3 is 15 residues. V was clipped by 5 bases and J by 0 bases, with 10 bases between them. The CDR3 sequence is CASSRGDANTGELFF. The CDR3 DNA is TGTGCCAGCAGCCGAGGAGACGCGAACACCGGGGAGCTGTTTTTT.

This sequence joins TRBV3-1 (or the pseudogene TRBV3-2) and TRBJ1-2; TRBD1 might be the D (5 bases). CDR3 length: 14 residues. Looked up from germline, CDR1 is LGHDT and CDR2 is YNNKEL (reference sequence). V lost 4 bases and J 4 bases, leaving 13 bases between the germline ends. The DNA of the CDR3 is TGTGCCAGCAGCCCCACGACAGACGCCTATGGCTACACCTTC. Protein product: CASSPTTDAYGYTF.

This chain uses TRBV9 with TRBJ2-7; weak D call: TRBD1 (6 bases). The CDR3 spans 16 residues. From germline, CDR1 is SGDLS and CDR2 YYNGEE. The germline V and J ends were trimmed by 3 bases and 0 bases, with 16 bases remaining between them. In nucleotides, the CDR3 is TGTGCCAGCAGCGGCGACAGGCCTATTAGCTCCTACGAGCAGTACTTC. Protein sequence: CASSGDRPISSYEQYF.

A word on this clone: Within the sample, other DNA sequences also encode this same CDR3. J is TRBJ1-5 and V is TRBV6-5, with TRBD1 matching over 8 bases. This CDR3 is built from 14 residues. V gave up 8 bases and J gave up 4 bases; unmatched junction bases: 7. In germline, CDR1 is MNHEY, CDR2 SVGAGI. The CDR3 sequence: CASRGQGGNQPQHF. In DNA form, the CDR3 reads TGTGCCAGCCGCGGACAGGGAGGGAATCAGCCCCAGCATTTT.

This chain connects TRBV6-5 to TRBJ2-7, with TRBD1 as a possible D gene (5 bases). Germline CDR1 MNHEY, CDR2 SVGAGI. V lost 5 bases to trimming and J lost 1 base, with 9 bases between them. CDR3 size: 13 residues. Here the CDR3 reads CASSQTVSYEQYF. The CDR3 DNA is TGTGCCAGCAGTCAGACAGTGTCCTACGAGCAGTACTTC.

The chain employs TRBV7-9 and TRBJ2-1, with TRBD1 as a possible D gene (5 bases). The V end lost 1 base, the J end lost 6 bases, and 7 bases lay between the germline ends. Germline V CDR1 and CDR2: SEHNR, FQNEAQ (reference sequence). CDR3 size: 13 residues. CDR3 DNA: TGTGCCAGCAGCTTAGGACAGATCAATGAGCAGTTCTTC. Translated, it gives CASSLGQINEQFF.

The chain joins TRBV6-1 to TRBJ1-6; possible D gene TRBD1, 6 bases. V was cut by 3 bases and J by 8 bases, with 14 bases left in between. CDR1 is MNHNS and CDR2 is SASEGT in the germline V gene. This CDR3 spans 15 amino acids. The CDR3 sequence is CASSEGAGVYSPLHF. CDR3 sequence (DNA): TGTGCCAGCAGTGAGGGGGCGGGGGTTTATTCACCCCTCCACTTT.

CDR3 bases: TGTGCCAGCAGTTACAGGGGTGATTCACCCCTCCACTTT. This gives the protein CASSYRGDSPLHF. This rearrangement joins TRBV6-5 to TRBJ1-6, with TRBD1 as a possible D gene (5 bases). CDR1 MNHEY and CDR2 SVGAGI come from the germline V gene. The CDR3 sequence is 13 residues long. Trimming left V 2 bases short and J 8 bases short, with 7 bases between.

V gene TRBV4-2 combines with J gene TRBJ2-3; 7 bases fit TRBD1. V gave up 0 bases and J gave up 2 bases; unmatched junction bases: 8. CDR1 is LGHNA and CDR2 is YNFKEQ in the germline V gene. The CDR3 is 17 amino acids. The CDR3 is CASSQEPPGGDTDTQYF. CDR3 nucleotide sequence: TGTGCCAGCAGCCAAGAACCCCCAGGGGGTGACACAGATACGCAGTATTTT.

This rearrangement joins TRBV5-4 to TRBJ2-7; the match to TRBD2 covers 9 bases. Germline V lookup: CDR1 SGHNT, CDR2 YYREEE (reference sequence). The CDR3 is 14 amino acids. Trimming removed 2 bases from V and 4 bases from J; junction bases left unmatched: 4. The CDR3 region is CASSLASGTYEQYF. CDR3 bases: TGTGCCAGCAGCTTAGCTAGCGGGACTTACGAGCAGTACTTC. Complete variable domain (other parts from reference TRBV5-4 and TRBJ2-7): ETGVTQSPTHLIKTRGQQVTLRCSSQSGHNTVSWYQQALGQGPQFIFQYYREEENGRGNFPPRFSGLQFPNYSSELNVNALELDDSALYLCASSLASGTYEQYFGPGTRLTVT.

V is TRBV5-6 and J is TRBJ2-1; 10 nucleotides line up with TRBD1. The CDR3 is made up of 15 amino acids. The V and J ends lost 4 bases and 10 bases, in that order; junction bases with no gene match: 11. The germline CDR1 and CDR2 sequences are SGHDT and YYEEEE. The CDR3 is CASSPDRGRGREQFF. For the CDR3, the DNA is TGTGCCAGCAGCCCCGACAGGGGGCGGGGGCGCGAGCAGTTCTTC.

V gene TRBV18 combines with J gene TRBJ2-3, with 12 nucleotides matching TRBD2. V shed 1 base, J shed 2 bases, and the junction held 7 bases outside the gene matches. The germline V gene encodes CDR1 KGHSH and CDR2 LQKENI. The CDR3 extends over 18 amino acids. As DNA, the CDR3 is TGTGCCAGCTCACCACGATTGACTAGCGGGAGTATCACAGATACGCAGTATTTT. Encoded protein: CASSPRLTSGSITDTQYF.

This clone was detected once. V and J are TRBV3-1 (or the pseudogene TRBV3-2) and TRBJ1-5; a weak D match, TRBD1 (5 bases). The CDR3 is 19 residues long. Trimming shortened V by 5 bases and J by 0 bases, and 23 bases separated the two germline ends. Germline-derived CDR1 and CDR2 are LGHDT and YNNKEL (reference sequence). For the CDR3, the DNA is TGTGCCAGCAGCTCAAAAGCGGGACGGGAAATGCGTAGCAATCAGCCCCAGCATTTT. Amino acids: CASSSKAGREMRSNQPQHF.

The J gene is TRBJ1-4, the V gene TRBV12-3 or TRBV12-4; D not certain. This CDR3 is built from 13 residues. Trimming left V 3 bases short and J 1 base short, with 3 bases between. The CDR3 DNA follows: TGTGCCAGCAGTTTCCAAACTAATGAAAAACTGTTTTTT. Its translation: CASSFQTNEKLFF.

The genes are TRBV6-5 and TRBJ1-4, with D unresolved. Trimming left V 8 bases short and J 7 bases short, with 11 bases between. From germline, CDR1 is MNHEY and CDR2 SVGAGI. The CDR3 has 12 amino acids. CDR3 sequence: CASGKGGEKLFF. As DNA, the CDR3 is TGTGCCAGCGGGAAGGGAGGTGAAAAACTGTTTTTT.

The J gene is TRBJ1-3, the V gene TRBV9; D unclear. The V end was cut by 0 bases, the J end by 2 bases, with 9 bases between. Germline CDR1 and CDR2: SGDLS and YYNGEE. CDR3 length equals 15 residues. In DNA, the CDR3 is TGTGCCAGCAGCGTAGGTGGAGCTGCTGGAAACACCATATATTTT. This encodes CASSVGGAAGNTIYF.

The chain is built from TRBV14 and TRBJ2-1; 7 bases fit TRBD1. The CDR3 is made up of 14 amino acids. The germline V gene has CDR1 SGHDN and CDR2 FVKESK. Trimming removed 2 bases from V and 7 bases from J; junction bases left unmatched: 5. The CDR3 here is CASSQKQGPNEQFF. CDR3 DNA: TGTGCCAGCAGCCAAAAACAGGGGCCGAATGAGCAGTTCTTC. Filled out from reference TRBV14 and TRBJ2-1, the complete variable domain reads EAGVTQFPSHSVIEKGQTVTLRCDPISGHDNLYWYRRVMGKEIKFLLHFVKESKQDESGMPNNRFLAERTGGTYSTLKVQPAELEDSGVYFCASSQKQGPNEQFFGPGTRLTVL.

The CDR3 DNA reads as TGCGCCAGCACTGGACAGGATCCTTCCGGGTGGGCTGAAGCTTTCTTT. The encoded protein is CASTGQDPSGWAEAFF. The rearrangement uses TRBV5-1 and TRBJ1-1; 7 bases match TRBD1. The CDR3 is 16 amino acids. Germline V CDR1 and CDR2: SGHRS, YFSETQ. V trimming: 6 bases; J trimming: 6 bases; junction bases outside the gene matches: 17.

This rearrangement joins TRBV28 to TRBJ1-1, with 7 bases lining up with TRBD1. The CDR3 consists of 15 residues. The V gene end was trimmed by 3 bases and the J gene end by 1 base; junction bases not matched to a gene: 5. CDR1 is MDHEN, CDR2 SYDVKM, per germline. The CDR3 DNA reads TGTGCCAGCAGTTTCGACAGGGTAGCGAACACTGAAGCTTTCTTT. The encoded protein is CASSFDRVANTEAFF.